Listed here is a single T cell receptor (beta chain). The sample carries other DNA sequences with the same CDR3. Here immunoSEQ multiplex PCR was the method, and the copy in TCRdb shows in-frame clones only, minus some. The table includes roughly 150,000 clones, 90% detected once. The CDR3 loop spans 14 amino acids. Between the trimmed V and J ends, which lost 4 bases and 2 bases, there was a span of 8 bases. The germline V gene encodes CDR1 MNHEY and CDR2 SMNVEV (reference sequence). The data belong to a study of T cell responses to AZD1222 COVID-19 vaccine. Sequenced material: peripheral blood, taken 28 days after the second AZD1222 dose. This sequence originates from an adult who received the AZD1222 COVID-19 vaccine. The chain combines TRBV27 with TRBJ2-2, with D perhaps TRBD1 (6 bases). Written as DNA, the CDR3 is TGTGCCAGCAGTTGGGACACCAACACCGGGGAGCTGTTTTTT. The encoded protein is CASSWDTNTGELFF.